Following are 17 T cell receptor beta chains from one sample sequenced in a study of blood T cells in healthy people across ages. Primed by a sample-barcoded 5' primer and a J-beta primer mix, a second PCR proceeded for roughly 6 to 12 cycles. TCRdb reprocessed the 5' RACE reads via MiXCR and lists one record per CDR3 protein. The sample contains fewer than 1,200,000 distinct CDR3 sequences, around 27% of which appear only once. The data were also submitted as part of a second study, on T cells of mothers and their children.

Sample: blood. Receptor source: a girl aged 2 to 9 in good health.

This clonotype has a handful of counts. The gene calls are TRBV7-8 and TRBJ1-6; weak D call: TRBD1 (6 bases). The germline CDR1 and CDR2 sequences are SGHVS and FQNEAQ. There are 16 residues in the CDR3. V was clipped by 5 bases and J by 10 bases, with 21 bases between them. CDR3 bases: TGTGCCAGCAGCAACCGACTGAGGGGGAGCGGATCACCCCTCCACTTT. The encoded protein is CASSNRLRGSGSPLHF.

The J gene is TRBJ2-5, the V gene TRBV10-3; 12 bases align to TRBD2. TRBJ2-7 explains the end of the DNA better; the J call may be wrong. Germline V lookup: CDR1 ENHRY, CDR2 SYGVKD. The CDR3 loop spans 15 amino acids. CDR3 protein: CAISDPSGGAYEQYF. The CDR3 DNA reads TGTGCCATCAGTGACCCTAGCGGGGGGGCCTACGAGCAGTACTTC.

The V and J genes are TRBV6-5 and TRBJ2-7, with TRBD1 identical over 10 bases. Germline CDR1 MNHEY, CDR2 SVGAGI. V lost 4 bases, J lost 5 bases, and 29 bases stayed unmatched. CDR3 length equals 22 residues. In DNA form, the CDR3 reads TGTGCCAGCAGTTCCCGTAGGGGTAAGACAGGGGGCTTTACGATCGGTGCCAACGAGCAGTACTTC. Its protein product is CASSSRRGKTGGFTIGANEQYF.

The CDR3 region is CASSLVPTGGGNTGELFF. CDR3 bases: TGTGCCAGCAGCTTAGTACCGACGGGTGGGGGTAACACCGGGGAGCTGTTTTTT. The chain uses TRBV11-2 and TRBJ2-2; either TRBD1 or TRBD2 may fit D (5 bases each). This CDR3 is built from 18 residues. Trimming removed 1 base from V and 2 bases from J, with 17 bases in between. CDR1 and CDR2 (germline): SGHAT, FQNNGV.

The CDR3 nucleotides are TGTGCCAGTAGGAAGGCGGGTACTTACGGGCAGTACTTC. This codes for CASRKAGTYGQYF. V and J are TRBV19 and TRBJ2-5; TRBD2 is a possible D gene (5 bases). This CDR3 region has 13 residues. CDR1 is LNHDA and CDR2 is SQIVND in the germline V gene (reference sequence). V lost 6 bases and J 11 bases, leaving 19 bases between the germline ends.

This chain links TRBV7-8 with TRBJ1-1; D is undetermined. There are 14 residues in the CDR3. Germline V CDR1 and CDR2: SGHVS, FQNEAQ. Trimming took off 3 bases at V and 1 base at J, with 9 bases between the two ends. This CDR3 reads CASSFRAQNTEAFF. CDR3 nucleotides: TGTGCCAGCAGCTTTAGGGCGCAGAACACTGAAGCTTTCTTT.

This clonotype has a handful of counts. The chain links TRBV7-9 to TRBJ2-7; TRBD1 matches at 8 bases. The CDR3 has 13 amino acids. V lost 6 bases to trimming and J lost 4 bases; unmatched junction nucleotides: 5. Germline V gene sequence: CDR1 SEHNR, CDR2 FQNEAQ (reference sequence). In DNA, the CDR3 is TGTGCCAGCAGACCCCGGACAGGGTACGAGCAGTACTTC. Its translation is CASRPRTGYEQYF.

The chain employs TRBV6-6 and TRBJ2-5; TRBD1 agrees at 10 bases. Germline V gives CDR1 MNHNY, CDR2 SVGAGI (reference sequence). V shed 7 bases and J 11 bases; nucleotides not matched to a gene: 13. The CDR3 is 14 residues long. The DNA of the CDR3 is TGTGCCAGCACCGACCGGGACAGGGGTCCGAAGCAGTACTTC. It is translated as CASTDRDRGPKQYF.

This clonotype was picked up a small number of times. V and J are TRBV7-2 and TRBJ2-5, with 15 bases fitting TRBD2. The CDR3 spans 18 residues. CDR1 and CDR2 from the germline V gene are SGHTA and FQGNSA. V lost 5 bases to trimming and J lost 3 bases; unmatched junction nucleotides: 10. CDR3 coding DNA: TGTGCCAGCAGCCCGTGGACTAGCGGGGGGGTACCGGAAGAGACCCAGTACTTC. This translates into CASSPWTSGGVPEETQYF.

The sample holds a few counts of this clonotype. The rearrangement uses TRBV7-2 and TRBJ2-3; 16 bases fit TRBD2. This CDR3 region has 16 residues. The V segment lost 3 bases and the J segment 4 bases; nucleotides outside the gene matches: 1. Germline loops: CDR1 SGHTA, CDR2 FQGNSA. The CDR3 nucleotides read TGTGCCAGCAGCTTTGGGACTAGCGGGGGGGCAGATACGCAGTATTTT. It specifies CASSFGTSGGADTQYF.

Only a few counts were recorded for this clonotype. V and J are TRBV29-1 and TRBJ2-1, with D perhaps matching TRBD1 or TRBD2 (5 bases each). V was cut by 3 bases and J by 0 bases, with 15 bases left in between. This CDR3 has 16 residues. Germline V gene lookup returns CDR1 SQVTM and CDR2 ANQGSEA. The CDR3 DNA is TGCAGCGTTGACAGGGAAAGTGAGGGCTCCTACAATGAGCAGTTCTTC. It is translated as CSVDRESEGSYNEQFF.

The chain has TRBV27 and TRBJ2-6; D might be TRBD1 (5 bases). In germline, CDR1 is MNHEY, CDR2 SMNVEV (reference sequence). V was trimmed by 4 bases and J by 3 bases, leaving 19 bases between them. The CDR3 runs 18 residues. This CDR3 reads CASSSSKTAAIGANVLTF. CDR3 DNA: TGTGCCAGCAGTTCCTCCAAGACAGCCGCTATTGGGGCCAACGTCCTGACTTTC.

The chain carries TRBV5-5 and TRBJ2-3; D is undetermined. Gene TRBJ1-5 matches the end of the DNA better, so the J call may be wrong. The CDR3 sequence is 16 residues long. CDR1 and CDR2 from the germline V gene are SGHKS and YYEKEE (reference sequence). The CDR3 protein is CASSFPVDGNTDTQHF. The CDR3, as DNA: TGTGCCAGCAGCTTTCCGGTGGACGGAAACACAGATACGCAGCATTTT.

A few counts support this clonotype. J is TRBJ2-5 and V is TRBV6-5, with D possibly called TRBD1 or TRBD2 (5 bases each). In germline, CDR1 is MNHEY, CDR2 SVGAGI. CDR3 length: 15 amino acids. V was shortened by 2 bases and J by 0 bases, with 10 bases between the two germline ends. DNA for the CDR3: TGTGCCAGCAGTTACCGTGGGGGATACCAAGAGACCCAGTACTTC. Protein: CASSYRGGYQETQYF.

This clonotype has just a few counts. V is TRBV29-1 and J is TRBJ2-5; 7 bases line up with TRBD1. The tail of the sequence fits TRBJ2-7 better, so the J call may be wrong. The germline CDR1 and CDR2 sequences are SQVTM and ANQGSEA. The CDR3 is 13 residues long. CDR3 sequence reads: CSVGQGSSYEQYF. Here the CDR3 DNA reads TGCAGCGTTGGACAGGGCAGCTCCTACGAGCAGTACTTC.

In DNA form, the CDR3 reads TGTGCCAGCAGCGAGACTAGCGGGACCTACGAGCAGTACTTC. It codes for CASSETSGTYEQYF. The genes are TRBV28 and TRBJ2-7, with TRBD2 identical over 11 bases. This CDR3 has 14 amino acids. Germline loops: CDR1 MDHEN, CDR2 SYDVKM. V trimming: 6 bases; J trimming: 2 bases; junction bases outside the gene matches: 3.

This chain uses TRBV20-1 with TRBJ2-5, with 9 bases that match TRBD2. The germline V gene has CDR1 DFQATT and CDR2 SNEGSKA (reference sequence). CDR3 size: 15 residues. With V trimmed by 1 base and J by 4 bases, 7 bases remained unmatched. CDR3 residues: CSARAPSGVVETQYF. The CDR3 coding sequence is TGCAGTGCTAGAGCGCCTAGCGGGGTTGTAGAGACCCAGTACTTC.